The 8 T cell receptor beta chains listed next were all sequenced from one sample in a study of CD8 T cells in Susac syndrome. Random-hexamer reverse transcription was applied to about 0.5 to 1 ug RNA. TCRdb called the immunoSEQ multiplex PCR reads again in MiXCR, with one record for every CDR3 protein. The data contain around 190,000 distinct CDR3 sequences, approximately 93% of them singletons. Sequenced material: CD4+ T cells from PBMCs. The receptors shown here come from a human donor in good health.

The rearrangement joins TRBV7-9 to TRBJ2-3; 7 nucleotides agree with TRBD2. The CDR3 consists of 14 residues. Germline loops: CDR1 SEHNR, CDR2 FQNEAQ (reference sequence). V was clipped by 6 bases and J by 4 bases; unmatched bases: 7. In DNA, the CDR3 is TGTGCCAGCAGATACGGGGGGAAGGCAGATACGCAGTATTTT. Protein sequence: CASRYGGKADTQYF.

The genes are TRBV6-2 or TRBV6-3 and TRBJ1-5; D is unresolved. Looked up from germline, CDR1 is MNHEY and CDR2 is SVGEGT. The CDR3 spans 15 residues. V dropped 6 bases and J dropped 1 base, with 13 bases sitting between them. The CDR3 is CASSLHRGSNQPQHF. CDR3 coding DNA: TGTGCCAGCAGCCTCCACAGAGGGAGCAATCAGCCCCAGCATTTT.

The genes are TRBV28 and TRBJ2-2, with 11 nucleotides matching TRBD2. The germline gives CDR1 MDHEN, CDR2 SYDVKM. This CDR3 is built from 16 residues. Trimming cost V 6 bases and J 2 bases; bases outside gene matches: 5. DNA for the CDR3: TGTGCCAGCAGCCATCTAGCGGGGGGAAACACCGGGGAGCTGTTTTTT. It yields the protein CASSHLAGGNTGELFF.

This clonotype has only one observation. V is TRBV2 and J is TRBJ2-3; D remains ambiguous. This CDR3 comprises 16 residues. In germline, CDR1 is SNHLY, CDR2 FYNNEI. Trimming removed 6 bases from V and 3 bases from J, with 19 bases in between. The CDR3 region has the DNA TGTGCCAGCAGCCCCGGGCGGCTGGACCGTACAGATACGCAGTATTTT. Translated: CASSPGRLDRTDTQYF.

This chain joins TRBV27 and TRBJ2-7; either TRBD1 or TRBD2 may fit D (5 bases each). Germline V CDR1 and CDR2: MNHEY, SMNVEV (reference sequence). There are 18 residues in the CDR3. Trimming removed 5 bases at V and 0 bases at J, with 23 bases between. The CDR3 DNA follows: TGTGCCAGCAGTCCAACTGTTGGCCAGGGACCATTCTCCTACGAGCAGTACTTC. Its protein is CASSPTVGQGPFSYEQYF.

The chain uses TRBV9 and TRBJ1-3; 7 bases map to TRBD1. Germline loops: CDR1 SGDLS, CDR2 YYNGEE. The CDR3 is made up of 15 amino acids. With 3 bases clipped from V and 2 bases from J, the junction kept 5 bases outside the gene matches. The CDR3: CASSAPDRAGNTIYF. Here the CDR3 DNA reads TGTGCCAGCAGCGCACCAGACAGGGCTGGAAACACCATATATTTT.

For the CDR3, the DNA is TGTGCCAGCAACCACAGGATAGGAGAGCAGTACTTC. This gives the protein CASNHRIGEQYF. The rearrangement joins TRBV12-3 or TRBV12-4 to TRBJ2-7; perhaps TRBD1 as D (5 bases). CDR3 size: 12 residues. Trimming stripped 7 bases from V and 7 bases from J, with 14 bases between.

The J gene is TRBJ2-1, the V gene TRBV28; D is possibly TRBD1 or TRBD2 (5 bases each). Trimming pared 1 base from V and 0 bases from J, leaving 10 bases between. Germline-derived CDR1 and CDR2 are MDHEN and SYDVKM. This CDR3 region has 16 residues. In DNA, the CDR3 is TGTGCCAGCAGTTTATCGGGTGGGGGCTCCTACAATGAGCAGTTCTTC. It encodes CASSLSGGGSYNEQFF.